Each of the 11 T cell receptor beta chains below was sequenced from the same sample in a study of beta chain features in type 1 diabetes (dated by TCRdb to the late 2010s). The library was made by the immunoSEQ multiplex PCR assay. The High Capacity cDNA Reverse Transcription Kit was used to reverse transcribe all of the isolated RNA, meaning that expressed TCRB transcripts were what got sequenced. The table comes from immuneACCESS by way of TCRdb, which keeps in-frame sequences with V and J called. Part of the clones is missing from these tables; in studies checked, under half for an unresolved V gene and the rest for unknown reasons. For this sample there are under 950,000 clones; roughly 15% appear just once. Of the sample, around 0.02% is held by the ten largest clones. Sequenced material: naive CD4+ T cells from blood. This specimen's cell subset or site label, interpreted: true naive CD4+ T cells. The receptors derive from a woman in her late teens or twenties in good health.

This clone was recorded a few times. Other DNA sequences of this sample code for an identical CDR3. This chain uses TRBV19 with TRBJ2-1; 13 nucleotides line up with TRBD2. The CDR3 covers 15 residues. V lost 5 bases to trimming and J lost 3 bases; unmatched junction nucleotides: 1. Germline-derived CDR1 and CDR2 are LNHDA and SQIVND (reference sequence). The CDR3 loop reads CASSRTSGSYNEQFF. The CDR3 DNA sequence: TGTGCCAGTAGTCGGACTAGCGGGAGCTACAATGAGCAGTTCTTC.

Only a few counts were recorded for this clone. The chain combines TRBV7-8 with TRBJ2-3, with D maybe TRBD1 (6 bases). This CDR3 is built from 14 residues. Germline V gives CDR1 SGHVS, CDR2 FQNEAQ. The germline V and J ends were trimmed by 5 bases and 1 base, with 10 bases remaining between them. CDR3 nucleotide sequence: TGTGCCAGCAGCCTCGGACAGCGCACAGATACGCAGTATTTT. It is translated as CASSLGQRTDTQYF.

V usage is TRBV6-6 and J usage is TRBJ2-5, with 12 bases lining up with TRBD2. Germline assignment: CDR1 MNHNY and CDR2 SVGAGI (reference sequence). There are 15 residues in the CDR3. J was trimmed by 5 bases and V by 0 bases; bases with no gene match: 1. The CDR3 region is CASSYSTSGSETQYF. The CDR3 DNA follows: TGTGCCAGCAGTTACTCGACTAGCGGGAGTGAGACCCAGTACTTC.

The J gene is TRBJ2-7, the V gene TRBV28, with a tentative D call TRBD1 (5 bases). The CDR3 covers 13 residues. CDR1 and CDR2 (germline): MDHEN, SYDVKM. V was shortened by 4 bases and J by 4 bases, with 11 bases between the two germline ends. CDR3 coding DNA: TGTGCCAGCAGTTCTGCAGGGTTGTACGAGCAGTACTTC. It encodes CASSSAGLYEQYF.

This clone has only a few counts. V gene TRBV19 combines with J gene TRBJ2-1; the match to TRBD1 covers 7 bases. V lost 5 bases to trimming and J lost 15 bases; unmatched junction nucleotides: 13. CDR1 and CDR2 from the germline V gene are LNHDA and SQIVND (reference sequence). The CDR3 totals 13 residues. The CDR3: CASSVQDRASPFF. For the CDR3, the DNA is TGTGCCAGTAGTGTCCAAGACAGGGCCTCTCCGTTCTTC.

This clone was seen a few times. The V and J genes are TRBV6-6 and TRBJ2-1; TRBD2 might be the D (6 bases). V lost 2 bases and J lost 8, with 13 bases in between. Germline V lookup: CDR1 MNHNY, CDR2 SVGAGI (reference sequence). The CDR3 extends over 14 amino acids. CDR3 sequence (DNA): TGTGCCAGCAGTTACCCCGACGGCGGGGATGAGCAGTTCTTC. Translating it yields CASSYPDGGDEQFF.

The chain combines TRBV13 with TRBJ1-1; maybe TRBD1 (5 bases). V lost 1 base and J 0 bases, leaving 9 bases between the germline ends. Germline CDR1 PRHDT, CDR2 FYEKMQ (reference sequence). This CDR3 contains 15 residues. CDR3 in DNA: TGTGCCAGCAGCTTAGATGAGGGGTTGAACACTGAAGCTTTCTTT. It encodes CASSLDEGLNTEAFF.

This clone appeared a single time. A read error may produce the germline difference seen at one junction end. Other DNA sequences in this sample translate to the same CDR3. This sequence joins TRBV9 and TRBJ2-2, with unresolved D. The CDR3 loop spans 16 amino acids. Germline-derived CDR1 and CDR2 are SGDLS and YYNGEE. CDR3 protein: CASSEFQFPITGELFF. For the CDR3, the DNA is TGTGCCAGCAGCGAATTTCAGTTTCCGATCACCGGAGAGCTGTTTTTT. The full variable domain, in which reference TRBV9 and TRBJ2-2 provide the parts outside the CDR3, is DSGVTQTPKHLITATGQRVTLRCSPRSGDLSVYWYQQSLDQGLQFLIQYYNGEERAKGNILERFSAQQFPDLHSELNLSSLELGDSALYFCASSEFQFPITGELFFGEGSRLTVL.

A word on this clone: Other DNA variants within this sample encode the same CDR3. This sequence joins TRBV9 and TRBJ2-7, with TRBD2 as a possible D gene (5 bases). This CDR3 contains 13 residues. The V and J ends lost 2 bases and 1 base respectively, with 7 bases between them. Germline V gives CDR1 SGDLS, CDR2 YYNGEE. This chain's CDR3 is CASSVDSSYEQYF. Written as DNA, the CDR3 is TGTGCCAGCAGCGTGGACTCATCCTACGAGCAGTACTTC.

The chain recombines TRBV6-6 with TRBJ2-7, with 10 nucleotides matching TRBD1. The CDR3 extends over 14 amino acids. CDR1 and CDR2 from the germline V gene are MNHNY and SVGAGI (reference sequence). J gave up 7 bases and V 7 bases, and 10 bases lay outside the gene matches. The CDR3 region is CASIPGTGAREQYF. The CDR3 bases are TGTGCCAGCATACCGGGGACAGGGGCACGGGAGCAGTACTTC.

This clone was recorded a few times. The V and J genes are TRBV9 and TRBJ2-5; D is uncertain. The CDR3 contains 13 residues. Trimming cost V 4 bases and J 3 bases, with 10 bases left between them. From germline, CDR1 is SGDLS and CDR2 YYNGEE. CDR3: CASSLGPEETQYF. CDR3 sequence (DNA): TGTGCCAGCAGCTTAGGACCCGAAGAGACCCAGTACTTC. Full variable domain (remainder filled in from reference TRBV9 and TRBJ2-5): DSGVTQTPKHLITATGQRVTLRCSPRSGDLSVYWYQQSLDQGLQFLIQYYNGEERAKGNILERFSAQQFPDLHSELNLSSLELGDSALYFCASSLGPEETQYFGPGTRLLVL.